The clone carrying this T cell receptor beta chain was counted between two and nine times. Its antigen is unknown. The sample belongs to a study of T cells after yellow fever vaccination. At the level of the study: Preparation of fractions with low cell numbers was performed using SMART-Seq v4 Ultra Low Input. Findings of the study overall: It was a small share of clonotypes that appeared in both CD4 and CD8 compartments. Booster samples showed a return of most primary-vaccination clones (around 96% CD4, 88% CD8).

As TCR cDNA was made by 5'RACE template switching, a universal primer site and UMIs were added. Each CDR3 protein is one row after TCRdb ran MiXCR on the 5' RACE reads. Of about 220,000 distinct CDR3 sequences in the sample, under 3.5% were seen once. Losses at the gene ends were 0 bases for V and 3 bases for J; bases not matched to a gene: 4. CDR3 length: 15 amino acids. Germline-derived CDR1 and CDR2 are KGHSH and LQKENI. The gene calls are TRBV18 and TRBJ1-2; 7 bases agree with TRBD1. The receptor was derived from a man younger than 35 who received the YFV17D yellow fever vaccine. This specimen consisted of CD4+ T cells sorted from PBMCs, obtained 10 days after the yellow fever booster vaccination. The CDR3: CASSPPLTGYYGYTF. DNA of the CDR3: TGTGCCAGCTCACCACCGTTGACAGGGTACTATGGCTACACCTTC.